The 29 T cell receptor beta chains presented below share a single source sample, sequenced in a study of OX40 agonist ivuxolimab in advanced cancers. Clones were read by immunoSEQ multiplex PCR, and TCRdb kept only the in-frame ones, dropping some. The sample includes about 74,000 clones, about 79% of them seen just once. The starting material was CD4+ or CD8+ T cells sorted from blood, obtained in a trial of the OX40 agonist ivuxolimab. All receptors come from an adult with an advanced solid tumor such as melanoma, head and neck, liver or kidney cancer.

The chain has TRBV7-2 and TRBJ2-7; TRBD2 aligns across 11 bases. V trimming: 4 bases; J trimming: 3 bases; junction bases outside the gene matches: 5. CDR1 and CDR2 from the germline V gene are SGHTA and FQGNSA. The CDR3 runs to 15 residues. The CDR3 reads CASSSDGTSGYEQYF. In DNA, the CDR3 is TGTGCCAGCAGCTCAGACGGGACTAGCGGCTACGAGCAGTACTTC.

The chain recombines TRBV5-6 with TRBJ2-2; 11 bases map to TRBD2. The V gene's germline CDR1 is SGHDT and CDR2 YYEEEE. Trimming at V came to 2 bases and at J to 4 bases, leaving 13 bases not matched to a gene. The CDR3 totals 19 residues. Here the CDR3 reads CASSLLLSGRAQGTGELFF. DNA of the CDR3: TGTGCCAGCAGCTTACTCCTTAGCGGGAGGGCCCAAGGCACCGGGGAGCTGTTTTTT.

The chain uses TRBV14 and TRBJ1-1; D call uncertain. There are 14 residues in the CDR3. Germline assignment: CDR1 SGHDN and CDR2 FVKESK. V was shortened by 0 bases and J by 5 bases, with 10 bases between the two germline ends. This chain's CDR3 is CASSQEWLGTEAFF. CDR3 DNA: TGTGCCAGCAGCCAAGAATGGTTGGGGACTGAAGCTTTCTTT.

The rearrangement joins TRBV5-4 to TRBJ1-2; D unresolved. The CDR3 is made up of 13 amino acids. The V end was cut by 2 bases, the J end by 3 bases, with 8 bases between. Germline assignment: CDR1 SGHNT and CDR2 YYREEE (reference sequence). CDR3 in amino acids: CASSFGRDYGYTF. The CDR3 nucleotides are TGTGCCAGCAGCTTCGGGAGGGACTATGGCTACACCTTC. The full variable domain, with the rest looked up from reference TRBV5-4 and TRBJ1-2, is ETGVTQSPTHLIKTRGQQVTLRCSSQSGHNTVSWYQQALGQGPQFIFQYYREEENGRGNFPPRFSGLQFPNYSSELNVNALELDDSALYLCASSFGRDYGYTFGSGTRLTVV.

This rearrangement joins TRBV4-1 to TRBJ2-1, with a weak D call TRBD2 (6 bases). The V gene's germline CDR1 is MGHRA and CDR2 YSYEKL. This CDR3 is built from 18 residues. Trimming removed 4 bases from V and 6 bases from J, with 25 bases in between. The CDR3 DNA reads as TGCGCCAGCAGCCCGGGGAAGGCGGGACGCAGGACCCCCAATGAGCAGTTCTTC. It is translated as CASSPGKAGRRTPNEQFF.

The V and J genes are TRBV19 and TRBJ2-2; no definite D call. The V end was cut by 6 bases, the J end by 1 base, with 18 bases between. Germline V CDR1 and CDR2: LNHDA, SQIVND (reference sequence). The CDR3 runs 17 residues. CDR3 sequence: CASSPAGRKGNTGELFF. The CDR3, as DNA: TGTGCCAGTAGCCCCGCAGGTAGAAAGGGGAACACCGGGGAGCTGTTTTTT.

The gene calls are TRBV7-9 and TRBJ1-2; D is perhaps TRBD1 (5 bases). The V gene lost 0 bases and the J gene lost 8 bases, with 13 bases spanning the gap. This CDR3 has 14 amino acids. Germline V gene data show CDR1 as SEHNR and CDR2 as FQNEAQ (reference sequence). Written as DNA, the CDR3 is TGTGCCAGCAGCTTAGCCCCCGAGGGGCGAGGCTACACCTTC. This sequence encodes CASSLAPEGRGYTF.

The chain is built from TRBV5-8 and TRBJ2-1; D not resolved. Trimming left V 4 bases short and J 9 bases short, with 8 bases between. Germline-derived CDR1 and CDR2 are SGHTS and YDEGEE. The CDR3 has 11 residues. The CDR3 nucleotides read TGTGCCAGCAGCCCCCTAGGTGAGCAGTTCTTC. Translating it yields CASSPLGEQFF.

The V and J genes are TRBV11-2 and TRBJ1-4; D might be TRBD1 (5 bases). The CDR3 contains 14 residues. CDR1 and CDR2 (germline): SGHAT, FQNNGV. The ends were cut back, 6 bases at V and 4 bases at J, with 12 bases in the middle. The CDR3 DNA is TGTGCCAGCAGTTCGGGACGGCTTAATGAAAAACTGTTTTTT. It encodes CASSSGRLNEKLFF.

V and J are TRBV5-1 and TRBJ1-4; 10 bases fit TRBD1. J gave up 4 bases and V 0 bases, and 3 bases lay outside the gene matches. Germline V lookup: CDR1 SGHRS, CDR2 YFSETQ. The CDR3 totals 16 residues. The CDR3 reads CASSLAGTGDNEKLFF. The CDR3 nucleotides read TGCGCCAGCAGCTTGGCCGGGACAGGGGATAATGAAAAACTGTTTTTT. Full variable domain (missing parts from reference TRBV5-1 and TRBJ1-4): KAGVTQTPRYLIKTRGQQVTLSCSPISGHRSVSWYQQTPGQGLQFLFEYFSETQRNKGNFPGRFSGRQFSNSRSEMNVSTLELGDSALYLCASSLAGTGDNEKLFFGSGTQLSVL.

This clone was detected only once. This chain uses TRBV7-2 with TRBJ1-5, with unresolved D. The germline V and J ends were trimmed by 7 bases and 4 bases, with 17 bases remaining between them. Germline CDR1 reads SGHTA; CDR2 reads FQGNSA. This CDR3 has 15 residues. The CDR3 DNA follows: TGTGCCAGCACCTTCTCCTCGGGAGGTAATCAGCCCCAGCATTTT. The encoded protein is CASTFSSGGNQPQHF.

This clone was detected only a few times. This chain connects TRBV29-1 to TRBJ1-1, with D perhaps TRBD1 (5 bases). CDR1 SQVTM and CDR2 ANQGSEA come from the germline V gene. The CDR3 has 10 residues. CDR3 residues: CSGGDTEAFF. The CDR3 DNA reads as TGCAGTGGAGGGGACACTGAAGCTTTCTTT.

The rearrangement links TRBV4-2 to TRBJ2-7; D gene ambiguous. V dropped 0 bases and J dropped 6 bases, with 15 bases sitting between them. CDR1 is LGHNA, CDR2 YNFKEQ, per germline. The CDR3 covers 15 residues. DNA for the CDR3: TGTGCCAGCAGCCAAGATCCGCAAAGGTCGGGCGAGCAGTACTTC. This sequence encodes CASSQDPQRSGEQYF.

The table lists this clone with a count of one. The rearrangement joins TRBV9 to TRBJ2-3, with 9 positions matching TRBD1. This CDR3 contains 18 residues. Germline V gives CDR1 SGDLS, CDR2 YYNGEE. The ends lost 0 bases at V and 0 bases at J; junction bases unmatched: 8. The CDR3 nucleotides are TGTGCCAGCAGCGTAGTAGGCGGGACAGGGTGGAGCACAGATACGCAGTATTTT. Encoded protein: CASSVVGGTGWSTDTQYF.

This CDR3 reads CASSFGFQETQYF. Here the CDR3 DNA reads TGTGCCAGCAGTTTTGGGTTCCAAGAGACCCAGTACTTC. The rearrangement links TRBV28 to TRBJ2-5; D not resolved. CDR1 is MDHEN and CDR2 is SYDVKM in the germline V gene. This CDR3 has 13 amino acids. Trimming cost V 3 bases and J 1 base, with 6 bases left between them.

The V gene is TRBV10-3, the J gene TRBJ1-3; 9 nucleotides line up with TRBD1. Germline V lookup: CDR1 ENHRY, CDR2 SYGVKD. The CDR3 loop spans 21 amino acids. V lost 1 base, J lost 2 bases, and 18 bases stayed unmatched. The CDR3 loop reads CAISELSVRQQGARTGNTIYF. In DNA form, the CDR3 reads TGTGCCATCAGTGAGTTATCGGTTAGACAACAGGGGGCGCGAACTGGAAACACCATATATTTT.

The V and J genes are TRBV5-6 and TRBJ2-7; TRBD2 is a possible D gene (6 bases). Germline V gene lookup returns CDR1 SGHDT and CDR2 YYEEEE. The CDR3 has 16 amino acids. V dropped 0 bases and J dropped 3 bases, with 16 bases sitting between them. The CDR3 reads CASSLGGDQHFYEQYF. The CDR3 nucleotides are TGTGCCAGCAGCTTGGGGGGGGACCAGCACTTCTACGAGCAGTACTTC.

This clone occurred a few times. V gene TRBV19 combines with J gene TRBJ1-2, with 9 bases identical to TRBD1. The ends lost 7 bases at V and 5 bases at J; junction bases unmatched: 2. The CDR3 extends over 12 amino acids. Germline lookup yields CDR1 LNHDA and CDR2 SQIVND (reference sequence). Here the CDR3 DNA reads TGTGCCAGTAATGACAGGGGGTATGGCTACACCTTC. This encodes CASNDRGYGYTF.

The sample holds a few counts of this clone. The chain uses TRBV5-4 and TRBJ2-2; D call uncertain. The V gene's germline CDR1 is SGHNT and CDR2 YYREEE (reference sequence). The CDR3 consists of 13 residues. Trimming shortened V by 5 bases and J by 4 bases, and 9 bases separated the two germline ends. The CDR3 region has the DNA TGTGCCAGCAGACGGACCGTCACCGGGGAGCTGTTTTTT. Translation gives CASRRTVTGELFF.

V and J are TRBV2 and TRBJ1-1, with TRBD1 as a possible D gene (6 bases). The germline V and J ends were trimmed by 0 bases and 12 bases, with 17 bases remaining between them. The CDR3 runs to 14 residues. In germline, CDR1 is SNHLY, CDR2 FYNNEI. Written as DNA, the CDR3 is TGTGCCAGCAGTGAAGCAATCATTACAGGGAAGACTTTCTTT. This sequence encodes CASSEAIITGKTFF.

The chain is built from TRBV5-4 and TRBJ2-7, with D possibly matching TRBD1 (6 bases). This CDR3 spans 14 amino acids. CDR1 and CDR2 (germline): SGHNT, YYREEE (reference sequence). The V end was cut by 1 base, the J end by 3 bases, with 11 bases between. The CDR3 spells CASSLTGRGYEQYF. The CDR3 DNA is TGTGCCAGCAGCTTGACCGGCAGGGGCTACGAGCAGTACTTC.

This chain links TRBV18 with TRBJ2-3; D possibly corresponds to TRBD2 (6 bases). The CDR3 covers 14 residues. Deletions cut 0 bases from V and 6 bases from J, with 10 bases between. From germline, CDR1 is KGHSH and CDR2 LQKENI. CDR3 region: CASSPPSGWDTQYF. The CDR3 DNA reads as TGTGCCAGCTCACCACCCAGCGGGTGGGATACGCAGTATTTT.

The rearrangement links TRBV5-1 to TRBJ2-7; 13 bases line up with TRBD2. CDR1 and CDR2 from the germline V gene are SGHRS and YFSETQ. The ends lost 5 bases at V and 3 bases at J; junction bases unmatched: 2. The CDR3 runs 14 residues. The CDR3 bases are TGCGCCAGCAGACTAGCGGGAGGGATCTACGAGCAGTACTTC. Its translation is CASRLAGGIYEQYF.

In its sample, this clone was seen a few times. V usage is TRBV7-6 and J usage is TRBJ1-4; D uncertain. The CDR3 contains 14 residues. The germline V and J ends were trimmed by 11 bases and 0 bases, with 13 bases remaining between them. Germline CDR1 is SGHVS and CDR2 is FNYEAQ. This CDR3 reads CASRLGATNEKLFF. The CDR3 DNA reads TGTGCCTCGCGGCTCGGTGCAACTAATGAAAAACTGTTTTTT.

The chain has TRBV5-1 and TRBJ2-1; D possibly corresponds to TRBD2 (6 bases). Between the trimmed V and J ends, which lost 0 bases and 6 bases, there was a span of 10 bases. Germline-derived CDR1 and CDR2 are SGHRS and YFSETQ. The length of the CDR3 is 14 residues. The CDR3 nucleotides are TGCGCCAGCAGCTTGGCGGGAGTACCCAATGAGCAGTTCTTC. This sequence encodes CASSLAGVPNEQFF.

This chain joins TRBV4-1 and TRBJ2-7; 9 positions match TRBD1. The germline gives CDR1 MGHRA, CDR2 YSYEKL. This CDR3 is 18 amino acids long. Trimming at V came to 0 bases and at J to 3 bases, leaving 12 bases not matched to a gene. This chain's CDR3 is CASSQDGVDRGNRYEQYF. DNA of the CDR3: TGCGCCAGCAGCCAAGATGGTGTAGACAGGGGGAACCGCTACGAGCAGTACTTC.

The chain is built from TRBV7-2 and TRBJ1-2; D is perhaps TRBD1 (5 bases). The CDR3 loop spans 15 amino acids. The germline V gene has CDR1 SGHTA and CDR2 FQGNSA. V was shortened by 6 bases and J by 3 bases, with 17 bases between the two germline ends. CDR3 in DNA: TGTGCCAGCAGGTCCGGGGCCATTGAATACTATGGCTACACCTTC. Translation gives CASRSGAIEYYGYTF.

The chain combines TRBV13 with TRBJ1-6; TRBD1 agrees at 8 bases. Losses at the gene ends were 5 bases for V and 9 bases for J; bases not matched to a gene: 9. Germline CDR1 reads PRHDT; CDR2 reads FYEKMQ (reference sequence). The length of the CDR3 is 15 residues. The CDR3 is CASSIFGQGFSPLHF. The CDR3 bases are TGTGCCAGCAGCATCTTCGGACAGGGATTTTCACCCCTCCACTTT.

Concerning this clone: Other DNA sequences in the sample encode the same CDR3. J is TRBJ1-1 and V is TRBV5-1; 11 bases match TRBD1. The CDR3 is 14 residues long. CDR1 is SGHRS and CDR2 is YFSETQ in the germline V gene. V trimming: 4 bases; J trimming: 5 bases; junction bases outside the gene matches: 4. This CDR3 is CASSPGTGGTEAFF. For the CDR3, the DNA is TGCGCCAGCAGCCCTGGGACAGGGGGGACTGAAGCTTTCTTT.